The next 19 T cell receptor beta chains were all read from a single sample in a study of beta chain features in type 1 diabetes. General study findings and limits: TCRB CDR3 length was moderately but significantly reduced in all four CD4+ subsets of Type 1 diabetes patients.

Expressed TCRB transcripts were sequenced after all isolated RNA was converted to cDNA. TCRdb keeps only in-frame clones here, not all; method: immunoSEQ multiplex PCR. This sample has 200,000 to 250,000 clones; approximately 15% occur once, and the top ten carry 0.015% to 0.02%. These receptors have no known antigen. The specimen was naive CD4+ T cells from blood. These receptors came from a man aged 25 to 45 with type 1 diabetes.

The chain couples TRBV30 to TRBJ2-5; 7 bases line up with TRBD2. Germline V lookup: CDR1 GTSNPN, CDR2 SVGIG (reference sequence). V was pared by 1 base and J by 1 base, with 0 bases of the junction left unmatched. This CDR3 has 13 residues. CDR3 bases: TGTGCCTGGAGTGGACTAGCCCAAGAGACCCAGTACTTC. Amino acid sequence: CAWSGLAQETQYF.

This clone was found a few times. This sequence joins TRBV6-5 and TRBJ1-5; TRBD1 aligns across 7 bases. The CDR3 has 15 residues. J was trimmed by 5 bases and V by 6 bases; bases with no gene match: 10. Per the germline V gene, CDR1 is MNHEY and CDR2 is SVGAGI. CDR3: CASRLKGGADQPQHF. The CDR3 nucleotides are TGTGCCAGCAGACTCAAAGGGGGCGCGGATCAGCCCCAGCATTTT.

Concerning this clone: Within the sample, other DNA sequences also encode this same CDR3. The V call is TRBV18, the J call TRBJ1-5; TRBD1 matches 8 bases. Trimming cost V 3 bases and J 3 bases; bases outside gene matches: 1. The CDR3 is 14 residues long. Looked up from germline, CDR1 is KGHSH and CDR2 is LQKENI. CDR3 DNA: TGTGCCAGCTCACCGGGACAGGTCAATCAGCCCCAGCATTTT. Protein product: CASSPGQVNQPQHF.

In its sample, this clone was seen a few times. V usage is TRBV5-4 and J usage is TRBJ1-2; no firm D call. Trimming took off 5 bases at V and 0 bases at J, with 8 bases between the two ends. Germline V lookup: CDR1 SGHNT, CDR2 YYREEE (reference sequence). The CDR3 runs 13 residues. The DNA of the CDR3 is TGTGCCAGCAGAGACGGGACTAACTATGGCTACACCTTC. It encodes CASRDGTNYGYTF.

The CDR3 protein is CATSRDRQGYGYTF. The CDR3 DNA is TGTGCCACCAGCAGAGATCGCCAGGGGTATGGCTACACCTTC. The rearrangement joins TRBV15 to TRBJ1-2, with a tentative D call TRBD1 (6 bases). The CDR3 is 14 amino acids. In germline, CDR1 is LNHNV, CDR2 YYDKDF (reference sequence). Trimming cost V 0 bases and J 5 bases, with 10 bases left between them.

CDR3 nucleotides: TGTGCCAGCAGTGTCCAGGGGCCCTATGGCTACACCTTC. Translated: CASSVQGPYGYTF. This chain uses TRBV2 with TRBJ1-2; TRBD1 might be the D (6 bases). The CDR3 covers 13 residues. From germline, CDR1 is SNHLY and CDR2 FYNNEI. Trimming removed 4 bases at V and 4 bases at J, with 10 bases between.

The chain has TRBV7-8 and TRBJ2-7; 11 bases match TRBD2. The CDR3 totals 16 residues. The germline CDR1 and CDR2 sequences are SGHVS and FQNEAQ. V lost 3 bases and J lost 2; bases outside the gene matches: 6. In nucleotides, the CDR3 is TGTGCCAGCAGCTTCACCGGGACTAGCGGCACCTACGAGCAGTACTTC. This gives the protein CASSFTGTSGTYEQYF.

This clone has just a few counts. This chain joins TRBV2 and TRBJ1-2; the D is unclear. V was shortened by 7 bases and J by 3 bases, with 15 bases between the two germline ends. CDR1 is SNHLY, CDR2 FYNNEI, per germline. This CDR3 has 14 residues. The CDR3 region has the DNA TGTGCCAGCAACAAACACGGGGAAGACTATGGCTACACCTTC. Protein sequence: CASNKHGEDYGYTF.

The chain recombines TRBV19 with TRBJ1-1, with unresolved D. Per germline, CDR1 LNHDA and CDR2 SQIVND (reference sequence). The CDR3 extends over 15 amino acids. V lost 1 base, J lost 2 bases, and 11 bases lay in between. The CDR3 protein is CASSIGGAGNTEAFF. The DNA for the CDR3 is TGTGCCAGTAGTATAGGTGGCGCAGGTAACACTGAAGCTTTCTTT.

This clone has only a few counts. Written as DNA, the CDR3 is TGTGCCAGCAGTGATACAGGGAAGAACACCGGGGAGCTGTTTTTT. Translating it yields CASSDTGKNTGELFF. The chain recombines TRBV25-1 with TRBJ2-2; possible D gene TRBD1, 6 bases. Trimming removed 3 bases at V and 1 base at J, with 9 bases between. The CDR3 loop spans 15 amino acids. The germline V gene has CDR1 MGHDK and CDR2 SYGVNS.

This clone has more than one count but fewer than ten. The chain has TRBV5-4 and TRBJ2-7; D ambiguous. This CDR3 has 11 amino acids. V shed 3 bases and J shed 2 bases, with 3 bases lying between them. Germline loops: CDR1 SGHNT, CDR2 YYREEE (reference sequence). CDR3 nucleotide sequence: TGTGCCAGCAGCTCTGCCTACGAGCAGTACTTC. Protein product: CASSSAYEQYF.

The CDR3 region is CASSLGASNTEAFF. The CDR3 coding sequence is TGTGCCAGCAGCCTAGGCGCCTCGAACACTGAAGCTTTCTTT. This chain links TRBV6-1 with TRBJ1-1; D gene unclear. This CDR3 is 14 amino acids long. V was trimmed by 6 bases and J by 1 base, leaving 12 bases between them. Germline lookup yields CDR1 MNHNS and CDR2 SASEGT.

This clone has ten or more counts. Other DNA sequences of this sample code for an identical CDR3. The CDR3 bases are TGTGCCAGCTCACCTACTGGGGCCAACGTCCTGACTTTC. Its translation: CASSPTGANVLTF. The chain employs TRBV18 and TRBJ2-6; D remains unclear. This CDR3 is built from 13 residues. CDR1 is KGHSH, CDR2 LQKENI, per germline. Between the trimmed V and J ends, which lost 3 bases and 2 bases, there was a span of 2 bases.

This clone was seen only a few times. The same CDR3 is also encoded by other DNA sequences in this sample. This chain links TRBV5-4 with TRBJ2-3, with D tentatively TRBD2 (5 bases). The length of the CDR3 is 13 residues. V was pared by 0 bases and J by 6 bases, with 8 bases between. In germline, CDR1 is SGHNT, CDR2 YYREEE (reference sequence). CDR3 residues: CASSLVGGDTQYF. CDR3 in DNA: TGTGCCAGCAGCTTGGTCGGCGGGGATACGCAGTATTTT.

V is TRBV28 and J is TRBJ2-7; 9 nucleotides line up with TRBD2. Per germline, CDR1 MDHEN and CDR2 SYDVKM. This CDR3 is built from 15 residues. J gave up 4 bases and V 2 bases, and 6 bases lay outside the gene matches. CDR3 amino acids: CASSLRSSGVYEQYF. CDR3 DNA: TGTGCCAGCAGTTTAAGATCTAGCGGGGTGTACGAGCAGTACTTC.

This clone has only a few counts. V usage is TRBV7-2 and J usage is TRBJ2-3; 9 bases are a match to TRBD2. Per germline, CDR1 SGHTA and CDR2 FQGNSA. Germline trimming cut 6 bases from V and 3 bases from J; bases unmatched to any gene: 10. The CDR3 length is 16 residues. The CDR3 nucleotides are TGTGCCAGCAGGGCCCCGGGACTAGCATATACAGATACGCAGTATTTT. This translates into CASRAPGLAYTDTQYF.

The chain carries TRBV9 and TRBJ2-1; D is undetermined. V was pared by 0 bases and J by 8 bases, with 12 bases between. This CDR3 is built from 14 residues. Looked up from germline, CDR1 is SGDLS and CDR2 is YYNGEE. The CDR3 nucleotides read TGTGCCAGCAGCGTAGGCCAGCAGGCCCATGAGCAGTTCTTC. It is translated as CASSVGQQAHEQFF.

The chain employs TRBV5-1 and TRBJ2-3, with 11 bases lining up with TRBD2. The CDR3 covers 16 residues. J lost 6 bases, V lost 0 bases, and 6 bases had no gene match. Germline V lookup: CDR1 SGHRS, CDR2 YFSETQ. DNA for the CDR3: TGCGCCAGCAGCTTGGAGGCGACTAGCGGGGTCGATACGCAGTATTTT. Protein product: CASSLEATSGVDTQYF.

This clone was detected only a few times. The V call is TRBV14, the J call TRBJ2-1; D is perhaps TRBD2 (6 bases). From germline, CDR1 is SGHDN and CDR2 FVKESK. The CDR3 length is 16 residues. V dropped 4 bases and J dropped 0 bases, with 13 bases sitting between them. The CDR3 region is CASSPRGSGSYNEQFF. CDR3 coding DNA: TGTGCCAGCAGCCCAAGAGGTAGCGGCTCCTACAATGAGCAGTTCTTC.